The 18 T cell receptor beta chains below were found in one sample sequenced in a study of blood T cell repertoires in COVID-19. Generated by immunoSEQ multiplex PCR, the TCRdb table keeps only in-frame clones and is missing some. Of about 100,000 clones listed, 86% are singletons. Sample: peripheral blood. These receptors were obtained from a man aged 80 or over with acute or convalescent COVID-19.

The V and J genes are TRBV6-2 or TRBV6-3 and TRBJ2-7; D is perhaps TRBD2 (5 bases). The ends were cut back, 4 bases at V and 3 bases at J, with 7 bases in the middle. The germline V gene encodes CDR1 MNHEY and CDR2 SVGEGT. This CDR3 is built from 12 residues. CDR3 sequence reads: CASSFSDYEQYF. The DNA for the CDR3 is TGTGCCAGCAGTTTTAGCGACTACGAGCAGTACTTC.

This clone was found once. The chain is built from TRBV5-1 and TRBJ2-2, with TRBD1 matching over 11 bases. With V trimmed by 0 bases and J by 4 bases, 5 bases remained unmatched. Germline V gene sequence: CDR1 SGHRS, CDR2 YFSETQ. This CDR3 has 17 amino acids. CDR3 nucleotides: TGCGCCAGCAGCTTGGCGGGACAGGGGGGCATCACCGGGGAGCTGTTTTTT. Translation: CASSLAGQGGITGELFF.

The rearrangement joins TRBV4-1 to TRBJ1-2; 7 nucleotides match TRBD1. The germline V gene encodes CDR1 MGHRA and CDR2 YSYEKL. This CDR3 has 16 amino acids. After removal of 1 base from V and 5 bases from J, the junction contained 10 bases not matched to a gene. The CDR3 loop is CASSQGDRTGDYGYTF. CDR3 DNA: TGCGCCAGCAGCCAAGGGGACCGGACAGGAGATTATGGCTACACCTTC.

As concerns this clone: At one boundary the junction diverges from the germline segment, which might be a read error. The rearrangement uses TRBV28 and TRBJ2-7; possibly TRBD2 for D (5 bases). Germline CDR1 and CDR2: MDHEN and SYDVKM. The CDR3 is made up of 12 amino acids. CDR3 sequence reads: CASSRYLRQTNF. As DNA, the CDR3 is TGTGCCAGCAGCCGATATCTCAGGCAGACTAACTTC.

The chain employs TRBV28 and TRBJ1-5; 8 bases map to TRBD1. Germline CDR1 reads MDHEN; CDR2 reads SYDVKM. The CDR3 contains 13 residues. J gave up 7 bases and V 5 bases, and 4 bases lay outside the gene matches. Written as DNA, the CDR3 is TGTGCCAGCAGTAGAGGGACAGGCCAGCCCCAGCATTTT. As protein: CASSRGTGQPQHF.

J is TRBJ1-6 and V is TRBV28; D remains ambiguous. Germline V gives CDR1 MDHEN, CDR2 SYDVKM. V lost 8 bases to trimming and J lost 4 bases, with 12 bases between them. This CDR3 region has 14 residues. CDR3 loop: CASHWTGYNSPLHF. The CDR3, as DNA: TGTGCCAGCCACTGGACTGGGTATAATTCACCCCTCCACTTT.

V gene TRBV12-1 combines with J gene TRBJ1-5; the table's D call TRBD1 went unverified against the DNA. TRBV12-1 is given as a pseudogene. The CDR3 runs to 16 residues. In DNA, the CDR3 is TGTGCCAGCAGCTTTGCTACCGGACAGGGAATTCAGCCCCAGCATTTT. Its translation: CASSFATGQGIQPQHF.

V and J are TRBV7-3 and TRBJ2-2; D not certain. CDR3 length: 16 residues. Germline values: CDR1 SGHTA, CDR2 FQGTGA. The V end was cut by 5 bases, the J end by 4 bases, with 17 bases between. The CDR3, as DNA: TGTGCCAGCAGCGCTGCGGCTAGGTCAAGCACCGGGGAGCTGTTTTTT. Translation gives CASSAAARSSTGELFF.

J is TRBJ1-4 and V is TRBV5-4, with 9 bases aligning to TRBD1. Germline V gene sequence: CDR1 SGHNT, CDR2 YYREEE (reference sequence). After removal of 4 bases from V and 8 bases from J, the junction contained 6 bases not matched to a gene. The CDR3 length is 14 residues. For the CDR3, the DNA is TGTGCCAGCAGCAGACAGGGGGAACTAGAAAAACTGTTTTTT. Translating gives CASSRQGELEKLFF.

The table lists this clone with a count of one. The chain is built from TRBV29-1 and TRBJ2-7, with TRBD2 matching over 8 bases. Trimming removed 6 bases from V and 1 base from J; junction bases left unmatched: 5. The CDR3 runs 13 residues. CDR1 and CDR2 (germline): SQVTM, ANQGSEA. The CDR3 is CSVTTGGSYEQYF. In DNA form, the CDR3 reads TGCAGCGTGACAACGGGGGGGTCCTACGAGCAGTACTTC.

V usage is TRBV10-3 and J usage is TRBJ2-2; 12 bases align to TRBD2. J lost 0 bases, V lost 6 bases, and 5 bases had no gene match. Germline CDR1 and CDR2: ENHRY and SYGVKD. CDR3 size: 17 residues. The CDR3 loop is CAISGTSGYANTGELFF. The CDR3 DNA reads TGTGCCATCAGCGGGACTAGCGGGTACGCGAACACCGGGGAGCTGTTTTTT.

The chain uses TRBV20-1 and TRBJ2-1; 9 nucleotides match TRBD2. V dropped 3 bases and J dropped 3; count of bases not matched to a gene: 3. CDR1 and CDR2 (germline): DFQATT, SNEGSKA (reference sequence). The CDR3 is made up of 14 amino acids. CDR3 sequence: CSASQTSGYNEQFF. Written as DNA, the CDR3 is TGCAGTGCTAGTCAGACTAGCGGCTACAATGAGCAGTTCTTC.

This sequence joins TRBV6-4 and TRBJ1-4, with 7 bases identical to TRBD1. The V gene's germline CDR1 is MRHNA and CDR2 SNTAGT. V was pared by 3 bases and J by 7 bases, with 5 bases of the junction left unmatched. CDR3 length: 14 residues. CDR3 sequence: CASSEEAGGEKLFF. The DNA for the CDR3 is TGTGCCAGCAGTGAAGAGGCAGGGGGTGAAAAACTGTTTTTT.

The chain uses TRBV19 and TRBJ1-5; possible D gene TRBD1, 5 bases. This CDR3 region has 13 residues. Germline V gene sequence: CDR1 LNHDA, CDR2 SQIVND (reference sequence). V lost 4 bases to trimming and J lost 4 bases, with 8 bases between them. The CDR3 DNA is TGTGCCAGTAGTACGGGGGGGAATCAGCCCCAGCATTTT. This translates into CASSTGGNQPQHF.

V and J are TRBV19 and TRBJ1-5; perhaps TRBD1 as D (5 bases). This CDR3 is 13 amino acids long. V gave up 1 base and J gave up 7 bases, with 8 bases separating them. Germline CDR1 LNHDA, CDR2 SQIVND (reference sequence). CDR3 sequence reads: CASSIGRGQPQHF. The CDR3 nucleotides are TGTGCCAGTAGTATAGGGCGGGGGCAGCCCCAGCATTTT. Drawing the rest from reference TRBV19 and TRBJ1-5, the complete variable domain is DGGITQSPKYLFRKEGQNVTLSCEQNLNHDAMYWYRQDPGQGLRLIYYSQIVNDFQKGDIAEGYSVSREKKESFPLTVTSAQKNPTAFYLCASSIGRGQPQHFGDGTRLSIL.

This clone was recorded only once. The genes are TRBV6-6 and TRBJ1-6; 10 bases fit TRBD1. Losses at the gene ends were 6 bases for V and 6 bases for J; bases not matched to a gene: 5. This CDR3 region has 15 residues. Germline assignment: CDR1 MNHNY and CDR2 SVGAGI (reference sequence). For the CDR3, the DNA is TGTGCCAGCAGGACCTGGACAGGGGGTAATTCACCCCTCCACTTT. Translating gives CASRTWTGGNSPLHF.

The rearrangement links TRBV29-1 to TRBJ2-7, with TRBD2 matching over 9 bases. This CDR3 contains 14 residues. J gave up 0 bases and V 5 bases, and 5 bases lay outside the gene matches. Germline CDR1 SQVTM, CDR2 ANQGSEA. DNA for the CDR3: TGCAGCGTTCGACTAGCGGCAAGCTCCTACGAGCAGTACTTC. Protein sequence: CSVRLAASSYEQYF.

The chain couples TRBV6-5 to TRBJ2-1; D perhaps matches TRBD1 (5 bases). CDR1 is MNHEY, CDR2 SVGAGI, per germline. CDR3 length: 15 residues. V was pared by 6 bases and J by 7 bases, with 19 bases between. CDR3 residues: CASSRLGARGNEQFF. The CDR3, as DNA: TGTGCCAGCAGCCGACTTGGGGCTAGAGGTAATGAGCAGTTCTTC.